The T cell receptor (beta chain) under discussion was sequenced for a study of CD8+ T cells in alopecia areata. Study details: Patients in the treated group were given tofacitinib by mouth, 5 to 10 mg twice a day.

Extracted RNA was reverse transcribed, and the resulting cDNA served as sequencing template. The assay was immunoSEQ multiplex PCR, and TCRdb's table has in-frame clones only and misses some. The repertoire includes approximately 150,000 clones, approximately 45% of them detected once, and about 6.8% sits in the top ten. This clone was picked up a small number of times. Its specificity is unknown. General observations from the study: Sequence data from scalp samples additionally include resident alphabeta T cells of normal skin.

CDR3 size: 15 residues. Trimming cost V 4 bases and J 4 bases; bases outside gene matches: 6. Germline V gene sequence: CDR1 GTSNPN, CDR2 SVGIG (reference sequence). Individuals with alopecia areata gave both lesional scalp punch biopsies and peripheral blood for collection. Material: CD4+ T cells sorted from blood. This rearrangement joins TRBV30 to TRBJ2-3; 12 nucleotides agree with TRBD2. This clonotype was sampled from a human donor with alopecia areata. The CDR3 nucleotides are TGTGCCTGGACTAGACTAGCGGGAGTTGCAGATACGCAGTATTTT. Its protein is CAWTRLAGVADTQYF.